The 18 T cell receptor beta chains given below trace back to one sample, sequenced in a study of tumor-infiltrating lymphocytes in primary liver carcinoma. The authors made TCR beta cDNA from 500 to 600 ng total RNA with a constant-region primer. Libraries covering TCR beta were generated through three nested multiplex PCR rounds (using a slightly modified ARM-PCR). It was with TRBV1-TRBV30 forward primers and a C-beta reverse primer that the first two PCR rounds were run, at about 10 cycles each. MiXCR was run by TCRdb on the multiplex PCR reads, yielding one entry per CDR3 protein. The table lists almost 200,000 distinct CDR3 sequences, less than 75% of them singletons, with approximately 6.5% in the top ten. The blood RNA (from unsorted whole blood) was obtained, and germline DNA was also extracted. The sample comprised peripheral blood. The receptors were sampled from a woman between 55 and 75 years old with primary liver carcinoma and hepatitis B virus infection.

This chain links TRBV7-9 with TRBJ1-1; D uncertain. Germline CDR1 SEHNR, CDR2 FQNEAQ (reference sequence). This CDR3 has 15 amino acids. Trimming pared 3 bases from V and 1 base from J, leaving 12 bases between. This CDR3 is CASSFSGIGNTEAFF. For the CDR3, the DNA is TGTGCCAGCAGCTTCTCCGGGATCGGGAACACTGAAGCTTTCTTT.

This chain uses TRBV11-2 with TRBJ1-1; D is perhaps TRBD1 (5 bases). This CDR3 region has 13 residues. Trimming took off 6 bases at V and 14 bases at J, with 22 bases between the two ends. Germline CDR1 reads SGHAT; CDR2 reads FQNNGV. In nucleotides, the CDR3 is TGTGCCAGCAGGCTAACCCGCCAGGGCGTAGCCTTCTTT. This codes for CASRLTRQGVAFF.

This clonotype was found many times. V usage is TRBV4-1 and J usage is TRBJ2-2; the D gene could be TRBD1 or TRBD2 (5 bases each). Germline CDR1 is MGHRA and CDR2 is YSYEKL. Trimming removed 0 bases from V and 0 bases from J, with 11 bases in between. This CDR3 region has 17 residues. The CDR3 loop reads CASSQDRWGTNTGELFF. The CDR3 DNA reads as TGCGCCAGCAGCCAAGATCGGTGGGGGACGAACACCGGGGAGCTGTTTTTT.

The V call is TRBV10-2, the J call TRBJ2-1; D gene unclear. The CDR3 consists of 13 residues. With 4 bases removed from V and 3 bases from J, the gap between germline ends came to 7 bases. The V gene's germline CDR1 is WSHSY and CDR2 SAAADI. The CDR3 nucleotides are TGCGCCAGCAGTGGAGACATCTACAATGAGCAGTTCTTC. Its protein is CASSGDIYNEQFF.

A note on this clonotype: A much larger clone lies a single base off, so this may be a read error. This rearrangement joins TRBV5-4 to TRBJ2-1; TRBD1 matches 12 bases. Germline-derived CDR1 and CDR2 are SGHNT and YYREEE (reference sequence). The CDR3 loop spans 14 amino acids. J lost 8 bases, V lost 4 bases, and 4 bases had no gene match. As DNA, the CDR3 is TGTGCCAGCAGCCGGGGACAGGGGGCGTATGAGCAGTTCTTC. Protein sequence: CASSRGQGAYEQFF.

This clonotype has more than one count but fewer than ten. This chain joins TRBV28 and TRBJ2-7, with 8 bases matching TRBD1. The ends lost 7 bases at V and 4 bases at J; junction bases unmatched: 9. The germline CDR1 and CDR2 sequences are MDHEN and SYDVKM. The CDR3 is 14 residues long. CDR3 DNA: TGTGCCAGCAATCGACAGGGGCGGGCTTACGAGCAGTACTTC. Protein sequence: CASNRQGRAYEQYF.

Details on this clonotype: This may be a read error, as it is one base from a much larger clone. The CDR3 sequence is CTSSQVGSGNTIYF. The CDR3 DNA reads TGCACCAGCAGCCAGGTCGGCTCTGGAAACACCATATATTTT. J is TRBJ1-3 and V is TRBV4-1; D not certain. Germline V gives CDR1 MGHRA, CDR2 YSYEKL. The CDR3 totals 14 residues.

Points on this clonotype: This could be a read error, since a much larger clone is one nucleotide away. The genes are TRBV6-1 and TRBJ2-2, with D possibly matching TRBD1 (6 bases). The CDR3 is 14 residues long. Looked up from germline, CDR1 is MNHNS and CDR2 is SASEGT. CDR3 nucleotide sequence: TGTGCCAGCAGTGTGAACAGGGCAACCGGGGACCTGTTTTTT. It translates to CASSVNRATGDLFF.

The chain carries TRBV4-2 and TRBJ2-7; 8 positions agree with TRBD2. After removal of 1 base from V and 4 bases from J, the junction contained 18 bases not matched to a gene. Germline CDR1 reads LGHNA; CDR2 reads YNFKEQ. This CDR3 has 19 residues. The CDR3 nucleotides read TGTGCCAGCAGCCAAGTCGTGGGACTAGTGGGGGAAGAAGAGTACGAGCAGTACTTC. The encoded protein is CASSQVVGLVGEEEYEQYF.

The chain has TRBV7-9 and TRBJ2-3; possibly TRBD1 or TRBD2 for D (5 bases each). The CDR3 covers 16 residues. The V gene's germline CDR1 is SEHNR and CDR2 FQNEAQ (reference sequence). Between the trimmed V and J ends, which lost 3 bases and 5 bases, there was a span of 18 bases. The DNA of the CDR3 is TGTGCCAGCAGCTTCGCCGGGGCGAGACGCATAGATACGCAGTATTTT. Translating gives CASSFAGARRIDTQYF. The full variable domain, in which reference TRBV7-9 and TRBJ2-3 provide the parts outside the CDR3, is DTGVSQNPRHKITKRGQNVTFRCDPISEHNRLYWYRQTLGQGPEFLTYFQNEAQLEKSRLLSDRFSAERPKGSFSTLEIQRTEQGDSAMYLCASSFAGARRIDTQYFGPGTRLTVL.

The chain couples TRBV6-1 to TRBJ2-3; TRBD2 matches 12 bases. Germline loops: CDR1 MNHNS, CDR2 SASEGT. V gave up 10 bases and J gave up 0 bases; unmatched junction bases: 8. This CDR3 has 16 amino acids. CDR3 nucleotide sequence: TGTGCCATCAGGTGGGGGACTAGCGGGAGCACAGATACGCAGTATTTT. Its translation: CAIRWGTSGSTDTQYF.

This clonotype came up a few times. One base away lies a much larger clone, so this may be a sequencing read error. This rearrangement joins TRBV4-1 to TRBJ1-1, with no clear D. Trimming took off 0 bases at V and 8 bases at J, with 10 bases between the two ends. Per germline, CDR1 MGHRA and CDR2 YSYEKL. CDR3 length: 13 residues. The CDR3 sequence: CASSQDIHGEAFF. Here the CDR3 DNA reads TGCGCCAGCAGCCAAGATATACACGGCGAAGCTTTCTTT.

This clonotype has just a few counts. This clone may be a read error of a much larger clone one base away. This chain links TRBV12-3 or TRBV12-4 with TRBJ2-1; no clear D gene. This CDR3 contains 11 residues. CDR3 sequence reads: CASSKVNGQFF. CDR3 nucleotide sequence: TGTGCCAGCTCGAAAGTTAATGGGCAGTTCTTC.

With respect to this clonotype: Being one base from a much bigger clone, this may be a read error. This chain connects TRBV4-2 to TRBJ1-2; no clear D gene. In germline, CDR1 is LGHNA, CDR2 YNFKEQ. The CDR3 is made up of 15 amino acids. The CDR3 bases are TGTGCCAGCAACCAAGATCAAAGGACTAACTATGGCTACACCTTC. As protein: CASNQDQRTNYGYTF.

Note on this clonotype: A much bigger clone sits one base away, suggesting this may be a read error. V and J are TRBV12-3 or TRBV12-4 and TRBJ2-5; D may be TRBD1 or TRBD2 (5 bases each). The CDR3 runs to 13 residues. CDR3 loop: CVSSLRDPVAQYF. The CDR3 bases are TGTGTCAGCAGTCTCCGGGACCCCGTGGCCCAGTACTTC.

V and J are TRBV28 and TRBJ2-5; D is perhaps TRBD2 (5 bases). The V end was cut by 4 bases, the J end by 5 bases, with 20 bases between. Germline V gene sequence: CDR1 MDHEN, CDR2 SYDVKM. The CDR3 contains 16 residues. The CDR3 nucleotides read TGTGCCAGCAGTTCCACGCGGGCCCCGTGGTTGGAGACCCAGTACTTC. As protein: CASSSTRAPWLETQYF.

This clonotype occurred a few times. The CDR3 region has the DNA TGTGCCAGCAGCTCCCGACTAGCGGGAGGCAATGAGCAGTTCTTC. This gives the protein CASSSRLAGGNEQFF. This rearrangement joins TRBV7-9 to TRBJ2-1; 13 bases agree with TRBD2. Germline V gene sequence: CDR1 SEHNR, CDR2 FQNEAQ (reference sequence). J gave up 6 bases and V 4 bases, and 3 bases lay outside the gene matches. CDR3 length: 15 residues.

The chain employs TRBV6-5 and TRBJ1-2; D not resolved. The CDR3 contains 13 residues. V lost 2 bases and J 0 bases, leaving 4 bases between the germline ends. Germline values: CDR1 MNHEY, CDR2 SVGAGI. The DNA of the CDR3 is TGTGCCAGCAGTTACAGCACTAACTATGGCTACACCTTC. Residues: CASSYSTNYGYTF.